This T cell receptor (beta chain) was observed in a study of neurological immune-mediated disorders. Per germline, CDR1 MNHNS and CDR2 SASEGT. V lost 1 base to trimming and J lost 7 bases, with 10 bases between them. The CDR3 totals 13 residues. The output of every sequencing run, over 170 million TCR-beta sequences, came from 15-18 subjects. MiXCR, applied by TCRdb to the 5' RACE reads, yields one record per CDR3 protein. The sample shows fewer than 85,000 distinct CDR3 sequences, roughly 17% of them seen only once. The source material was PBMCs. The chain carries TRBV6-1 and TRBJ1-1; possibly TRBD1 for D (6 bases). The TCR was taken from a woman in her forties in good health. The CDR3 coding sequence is TGTGCCAGCAGTGAAGTAGGGGGTATTGAAGCTTTCTTT. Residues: CASSEVGGIEAFF.